A single sample gave rise to the 23 T cell receptor beta chains below, sequenced in a study of OX40 agonist ivuxolimab in advanced cancers. Data came from immunoSEQ multiplex PCR; TCRdb stores just in-frame clones and leaves some out. The profile shows about 90,000 clones, 90% of them singletons. The sample here was CD4+ or CD8+ T cells sorted from blood, taken in a trial of the OX40 agonist ivuxolimab. The receptors were gathered from an adult with an advanced solid tumor such as melanoma, head and neck, liver or kidney cancer.

This chain links TRBV19 with TRBJ2-7, with a possible D match to TRBD1 (7 bases). The ends were cut back, 6 bases at V and 2 bases at J, with 20 bases in the middle. The CDR3 runs to 16 residues. Per germline, CDR1 LNHDA and CDR2 SQIVND (reference sequence). In DNA form, the CDR3 reads TGTGCCAGTAGCCGCAACTCAGGGGGACTTACCTACGAGCAGTACTTC. It translates to CASSRNSGGLTYEQYF.

V is TRBV13 and J is TRBJ2-7; TRBD1 aligns across 7 bases. J lost 4 bases, V lost 4 bases, and 13 bases had no gene match. Germline CDR1 and CDR2: PRHDT and FYEKMQ (reference sequence). The CDR3 extends over 16 amino acids. CDR3 protein: CASSSPSGTAAYEQYF. The CDR3 coding sequence is TGTGCCAGCAGCTCCCCCTCCGGGACAGCAGCTTACGAGCAGTACTTC. The full variable domain, in which reference TRBV13 and TRBJ2-7 provide the parts outside the CDR3, is AAGVIQSPRHLIKEKRETATLKCYPIPRHDTVYWYQQGPGQDPQFLISFYEKMQSDKGSIPDRFSAQQFSDYHSELNMSSLELGDSALYFCASSSPSGTAAYEQYFGPGTRLTVT.

V and J are TRBV19 and TRBJ2-7, with TRBD2 matching over 9 bases. J lost 7 bases, V lost 3 bases, and 10 bases had no gene match. The CDR3 is made up of 15 amino acids. Germline assignment: CDR1 LNHDA and CDR2 SQIVND (reference sequence). The DNA for the CDR3 is TGTGCCAGTAGTATCCTAGCGGGGCCCAAGGGAGAGCAGTACTTC. This translates into CASSILAGPKGEQYF.

V usage is TRBV29-1 and J usage is TRBJ2-3; D unresolved. The V gene lost 5 bases and the J gene lost 4 bases, with 7 bases spanning the gap. The CDR3 has 11 residues. The germline gives CDR1 SQVTM, CDR2 ANQGSEA. The CDR3 reads CSVQKSDTQYF. CDR3 DNA: TGCAGCGTTCAAAAGTCAGATACGCAGTATTTT.

The chain couples TRBV9 to TRBJ1-1, with D hard to call. V was cut by 3 bases and J by 0 bases, with 12 bases left in between. Germline CDR1 SGDLS, CDR2 YYNGEE. This CDR3 contains 15 residues. Here the CDR3 reads CASSAFARVNTEAFF. The CDR3 DNA reads TGTGCCAGCAGCGCCTTTGCCAGAGTGAACACTGAAGCTTTCTTT.

CDR3 protein: CASSLFGTGGDNYGYTF. CDR3 nucleotides: TGTGCCAGCAGCTTATTCGGGACAGGGGGAGATAACTATGGCTACACCTTC. The chain uses TRBV11-2 and TRBJ1-2, with 11 bases that match TRBD1. CDR1 and CDR2 from the germline V gene are SGHAT and FQNNGV. Trimming cost V 2 bases and J 1 base; bases outside gene matches: 6. The CDR3 consists of 17 residues. The complete variable domain, with remaining parts taken from reference TRBV11-2 and TRBJ1-2, reads EAGVAQSPRYKIIEKRQSVAFWCNPISGHATLYWYQQILGQGPKLLIQFQNNGVVDDSQLPKDRFSAERLKGVDSTLKIQPAKLEDSAVYLCASSLFGTGGDNYGYTFGSGTRLTVV.

This clone was counted a few times. The rearrangement joins TRBV9 to TRBJ1-6; D is undetermined. CDR1 is SGDLS and CDR2 is YYNGEE in the germline V gene. CDR3 length equals 15 residues. The V and J ends lost 0 bases and 7 bases respectively, with 11 bases between them. The chain's CDR3 is CASSVGSDLNSPLHF. The CDR3 DNA is TGTGCCAGCAGCGTAGGGTCGGACTTAAATTCACCCCTCCACTTT.

V and J are TRBV5-1 and TRBJ1-3, with D possibly matching TRBD1 (6 bases). CDR1 SGHRS and CDR2 YFSETQ come from the germline V gene. Trimming shortened V by 4 bases and J by 4 bases, and 15 bases separated the two germline ends. CDR3 length equals 15 residues. As DNA, the CDR3 is TGCGCCAGCAGCAAGACAGGCGGCGGGGGAAACACCATATATTTT. Encoded protein: CASSKTGGGGNTIYF.

The chain carries TRBV10-3 and TRBJ2-1; 8 bases line up with TRBD1. V trimming: 4 bases; J trimming: 6 bases; junction bases outside the gene matches: 8. CDR1 and CDR2 from the germline V gene are ENHRY and SYGVKD. This CDR3 comprises 15 residues. The CDR3 DNA reads TGTGCCATCAGTGCCGCAGGGGGCTTAGGCAATGAGCAGTTCTTC. It is translated as CAISAAGGLGNEQFF.

Note on this clone: Compared with germline, one end of the junction differs, possibly owing to a read error. The V gene is TRBV19, the J gene TRBJ2-2; D gene uncertain. The germline V gene encodes CDR1 LNHDA and CDR2 SQIVND (reference sequence). This CDR3 is 14 amino acids long. The CDR3 is CASSRAAKTGELFF. The CDR3 DNA follows: TGTGCCAGTAGTAGGGCAGCGAAGACCGGGGAGCTGTTTTTT.

The gene calls are TRBV5-1 and TRBJ2-1; D is possibly TRBD1 or TRBD2 (6 bases each). Germline CDR1 SGHRS, CDR2 YFSETQ. The CDR3 is 16 amino acids. Trimming removed 4 bases from V and 0 bases from J, with 14 bases in between. CDR3 sequence: CASSPSGGSSYNEQFF. The CDR3 DNA follows: TGCGCCAGCAGCCCCTCCGGGGGCAGCTCCTACAATGAGCAGTTCTTC. The full variable domain, completed using reference TRBV5-1 and TRBJ2-1, is KAGVTQTPRYLIKTRGQQVTLSCSPISGHRSVSWYQQTPGQGLQFLFEYFSETQRNKGNFPGRFSGRQFSNSRSEMNVSTLELGDSALYLCASSPSGGSSYNEQFFGPGTRLTVL.

The chain recombines TRBV27 with TRBJ2-5; no firm D call. V was pared by 6 bases and J by 10 bases, with 12 bases between. Per the germline V gene, CDR1 is MNHEY and CDR2 is SMNVEV (reference sequence). The CDR3 has 11 amino acids. CDR3 nucleotide sequence: TGTGCCAGCAGATCCTACTCTAGCCAGTACTTC. Protein: CASRSYSSQYF.

The V call is TRBV30, the J call TRBJ1-2; D remains unclear. Germline CDR1 reads GTSNPN; CDR2 reads SVGIG (reference sequence). The CDR3 extends over 12 amino acids. V was trimmed by 7 bases and J by 6 bases, leaving 15 bases between them. CDR3 residues: CASISGIDGYTF. In DNA form, the CDR3 reads TGTGCCTCGATTAGCGGGATAGATGGCTACACCTTC.

The chain is built from TRBV5-1 and TRBJ2-1; D is ambiguous. This CDR3 has 13 residues. The germline V gene has CDR1 SGHRS and CDR2 YFSETQ. V lost 4 bases and J 9 bases, leaving 14 bases between the germline ends. CDR3 nucleotide sequence: TGCGCCAGCAGCCCCCCTGGACGCGGTGAGCAGTTCTTC. Protein: CASSPPGRGEQFF.

The chain joins TRBV5-4 to TRBJ2-3; perhaps TRBD2 as D (5 bases). Germline CDR1 is SGHNT and CDR2 is YYREEE (reference sequence). The CDR3 contains 17 residues. V lost 6 bases to trimming and J lost 0 bases, with 20 bases between them. The CDR3 DNA sequence: TGTGCCAGCACCCTAAATCCCGGGGTACCTAGCACAGATACGCAGTATTTT. As protein: CASTLNPGVPSTDTQYF. The whole variable domain, filled in from reference TRBV5-4 and TRBJ2-3, reads ETGVTQSPTHLIKTRGQQVTLRCSSQSGHNTVSWYQQALGQGPQFIFQYYREEENGRGNFPPRFSGLQFPNYSSELNVNALELDDSALYLCASTLNPGVPSTDTQYFGPGTRLTVL.

V is TRBV5-4 and J is TRBJ1-1; D may be TRBD1 (6 bases). V shed 6 bases and J shed 7 bases, with 13 bases lying between them. The length of the CDR3 is 12 residues. Germline V lookup: CDR1 SGHNT, CDR2 YYREEE (reference sequence). The CDR3 loop reads CASMVQGREAFF. CDR3 DNA: TGTGCCAGCATGGTACAGGGTCGTGAAGCTTTCTTT.

The V and J genes are TRBV5-8 and TRBJ2-2, with D perhaps TRBD1 or TRBD2 (5 bases each). V was cut by 4 bases and J by 0 bases, with 10 bases left in between. The CDR3 consists of 15 residues. Germline V CDR1 and CDR2: SGHTS, YDEGEE. Here the CDR3 DNA reads TGTGCCAGCAGCGTAGGGACGGCGAACACCGGGGAGCTGTTTTTT. This gives the protein CASSVGTANTGELFF.

The chain recombines TRBV18 with TRBJ2-1, with D possibly matching TRBD1 (6 bases). V lost 3 bases and J lost 5, with 17 bases in between. The CDR3 extends over 16 amino acids. Germline CDR1 reads KGHSH; CDR2 reads LQKENI. Here the CDR3 reads CASSPPNPGVHNEQFF. The DNA for the CDR3 is TGTGCCAGCTCACCTCCAAACCCAGGGGTCCACAATGAGCAGTTCTTC.

This clone was seen only a few times. The chain uses TRBV6-6 and TRBJ2-2; 9 positions agree with TRBD1. The CDR3 covers 14 residues. Germline CDR1 MNHNY, CDR2 SVGAGI (reference sequence). V was clipped by 6 bases and J by 7 bases; unmatched bases: 6. This CDR3 reads CASSRTGANGELFF. The CDR3 DNA follows: TGTGCCAGCAGCCGGACAGGGGCGAACGGGGAGCTGTTTTTT.

The J gene is TRBJ2-1, the V gene TRBV6-6, with D tentatively TRBD1 or TRBD2 (5 bases each). Trimming pared 6 bases from V and 6 bases from J, leaving 12 bases between. This CDR3 contains 13 residues. Germline V gives CDR1 MNHNY, CDR2 SVGAGI (reference sequence). CDR3 protein: CASSRGPSNEQFF. The CDR3 nucleotides are TGTGCCAGCAGCCGGGGACCCTCCAATGAGCAGTTCTTC.

A remark on this clone: Other DNA sequences in the same sample also yield this CDR3. The rearrangement links TRBV28 to TRBJ2-1, with 9 bases matching TRBD2. The germline V gene encodes CDR1 MDHEN and CDR2 SYDVKM. After removal of 6 bases from V and 4 bases from J, the junction contained 13 bases not matched to a gene. The CDR3 has 17 amino acids. CDR3 nucleotides: TGTGCCAGCAGCCTTTCCTCGGGACTAGCAGGGTACAATGAGCAGTTCTTC. This translates into CASSLSSGLAGYNEQFF.

This clone showed up just once. The chain is built from TRBV6-5 and TRBJ1-1; D remains unclear. Germline V CDR1 and CDR2: MNHEY, SVGAGI. This CDR3 region has 16 residues. V lost 2 bases, J lost 0 bases, and 13 bases lay in between. The CDR3 DNA sequence: TGTGCCAGCAGTTACCAGGCAGGATTTATGAACACTGAAGCTTTCTTT. This translates into CASSYQAGFMNTEAFF.

Here the CDR3 DNA reads TGTGCCAGCAGGGAGACAGGGGGTACCTACAATGAGCAGTTCTTC. Its protein product is CASRETGGTYNEQFF. The chain combines TRBV2 with TRBJ2-1; 9 bases agree with TRBD1. V shed 6 bases, J shed 2 bases, and the junction held 5 bases outside the gene matches. Germline CDR1 is SNHLY and CDR2 is FYNNEI. This CDR3 comprises 15 residues.